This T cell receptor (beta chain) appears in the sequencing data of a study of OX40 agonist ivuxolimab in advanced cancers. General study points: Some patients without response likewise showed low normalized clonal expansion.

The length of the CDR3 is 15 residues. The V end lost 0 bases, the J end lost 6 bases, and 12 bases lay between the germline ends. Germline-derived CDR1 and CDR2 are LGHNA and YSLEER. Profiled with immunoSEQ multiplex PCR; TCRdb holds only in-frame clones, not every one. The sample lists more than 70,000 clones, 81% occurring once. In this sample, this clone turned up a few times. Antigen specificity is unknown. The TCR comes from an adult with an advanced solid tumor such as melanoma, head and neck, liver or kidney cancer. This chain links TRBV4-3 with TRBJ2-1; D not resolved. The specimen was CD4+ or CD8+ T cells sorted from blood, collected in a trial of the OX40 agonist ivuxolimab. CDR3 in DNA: TGCGCCAGCAGCCAAGAGGGCGGATACATCAATGAGCAGTTCTTC. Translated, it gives CASSQEGGYINEQFF.